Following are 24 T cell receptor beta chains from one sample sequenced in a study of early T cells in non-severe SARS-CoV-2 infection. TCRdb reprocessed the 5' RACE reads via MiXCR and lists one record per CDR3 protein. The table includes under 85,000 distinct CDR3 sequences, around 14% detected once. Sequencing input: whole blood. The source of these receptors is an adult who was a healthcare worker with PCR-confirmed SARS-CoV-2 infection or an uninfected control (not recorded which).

The CDR3 DNA follows: TGTGCCAGCAGCTGGGACGGCGCGAACACCGGGGAGCTGTTTTTT. This translates into CASSWDGANTGELFF. The J gene is TRBJ2-2, the V gene TRBV11-2; TRBD1 or TRBD2 may be the D gene (5 bases each). Germline V gives CDR1 SGHAT, CDR2 FQNNGV. The V end lost 4 bases, the J end lost 0 bases, and 9 bases lay between the germline ends. The CDR3 loop spans 15 amino acids.

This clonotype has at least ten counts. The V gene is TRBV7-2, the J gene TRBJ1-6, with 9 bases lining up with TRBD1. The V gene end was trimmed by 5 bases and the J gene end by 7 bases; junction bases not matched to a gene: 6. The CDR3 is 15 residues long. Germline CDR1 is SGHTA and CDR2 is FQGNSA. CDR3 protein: CASSQRTGGNSPLHF. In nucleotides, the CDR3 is TGTGCCAGCAGCCAGAGAACAGGGGGCAATTCACCCCTCCACTTT. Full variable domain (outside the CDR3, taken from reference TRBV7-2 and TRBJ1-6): GAGVSQSPSNKVTEKGKDVELRCDPISGHTALYWYRQSLGQGLEFLIYFQGNSAPDKSGLPSDRFSAERTGGSVSTLTIQRTQQEDSAVYLCASSQRTGGNSPLHFGNGTRLTVT.

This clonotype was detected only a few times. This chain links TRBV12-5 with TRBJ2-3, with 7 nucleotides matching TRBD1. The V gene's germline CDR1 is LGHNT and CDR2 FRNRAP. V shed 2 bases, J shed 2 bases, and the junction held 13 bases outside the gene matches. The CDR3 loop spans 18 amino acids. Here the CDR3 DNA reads TGTGCTAGTGGTTTGACCAGAACCGGACAGGATAACACAGATACGCAGTATTTT. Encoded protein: CASGLTRTGQDNTDTQYF.

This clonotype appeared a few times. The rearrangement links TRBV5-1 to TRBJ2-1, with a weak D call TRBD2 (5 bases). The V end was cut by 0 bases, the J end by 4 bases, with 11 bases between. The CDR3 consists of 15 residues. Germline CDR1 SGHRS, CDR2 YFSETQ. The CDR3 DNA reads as TGCGCCAGCAGCTTGGCCCTAGCAACGTACAATGAGCAGTTCTTC. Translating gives CASSLALATYNEQFF.

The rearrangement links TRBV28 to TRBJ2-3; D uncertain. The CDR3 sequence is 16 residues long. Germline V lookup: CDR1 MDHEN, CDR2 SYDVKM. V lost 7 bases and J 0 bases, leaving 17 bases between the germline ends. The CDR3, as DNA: TGTGCCAGCAAATCTCCGGGTCAACCTAGCACAGATACGCAGTATTTT. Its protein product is CASKSPGQPSTDTQYF.

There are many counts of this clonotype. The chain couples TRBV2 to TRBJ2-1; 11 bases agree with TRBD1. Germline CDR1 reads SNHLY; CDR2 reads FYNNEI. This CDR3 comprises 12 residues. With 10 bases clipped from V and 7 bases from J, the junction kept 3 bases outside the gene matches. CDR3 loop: CAKGTGGNEQFF. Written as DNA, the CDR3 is TGTGCCAAAGGGACAGGGGGGAATGAGCAGTTCTTC.

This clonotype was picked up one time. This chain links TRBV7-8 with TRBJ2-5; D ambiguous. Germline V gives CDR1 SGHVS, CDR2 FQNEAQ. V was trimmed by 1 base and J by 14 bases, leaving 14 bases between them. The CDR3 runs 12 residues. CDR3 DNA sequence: TGTGCCAGCAGCTTAGAGGGTACAGAATCCTACTTC. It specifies CASSLEGTESYF.

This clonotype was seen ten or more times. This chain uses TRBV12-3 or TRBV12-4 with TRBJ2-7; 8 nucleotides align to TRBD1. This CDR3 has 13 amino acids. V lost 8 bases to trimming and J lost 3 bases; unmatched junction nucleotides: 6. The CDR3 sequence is CASSPGQGYEQYF. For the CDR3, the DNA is TGTGCCAGCTCACCTGGACAGGGCTACGAGCAGTACTTC.

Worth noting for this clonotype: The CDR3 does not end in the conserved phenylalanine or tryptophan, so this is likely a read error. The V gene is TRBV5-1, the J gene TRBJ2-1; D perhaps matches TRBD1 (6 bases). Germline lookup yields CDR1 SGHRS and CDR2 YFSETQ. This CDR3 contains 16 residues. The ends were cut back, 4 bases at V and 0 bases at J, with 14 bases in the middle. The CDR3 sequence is CASSPARGSSYNEQFV. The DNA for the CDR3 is TGCGCCAGCAGCCCGGCGAGGGGGAGCTCCTACAATGAGCAGTTCGTC.

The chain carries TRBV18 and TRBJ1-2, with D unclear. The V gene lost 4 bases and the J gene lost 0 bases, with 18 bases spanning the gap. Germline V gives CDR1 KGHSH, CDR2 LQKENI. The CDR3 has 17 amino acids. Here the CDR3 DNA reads TGTGCCAGCTCACTATCTCTCTCGGGCAGGCCTAACTATGGCTACACCTTC. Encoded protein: CASSLSLSGRPNYGYTF.

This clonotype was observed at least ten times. CDR3 residues: CASSLVTQTGQETQYF. The CDR3 DNA sequence: TGTGCCAGCAGCTTAGTTACTCAGACGGGACAAGAGACCCAGTACTTC. The chain employs TRBV7-9 and TRBJ2-5, with D perhaps TRBD2 (5 bases). The germline V and J ends were trimmed by 1 base and 2 bases, with 14 bases remaining between them. CDR1 is SEHNR and CDR2 is FQNEAQ in the germline V gene (reference sequence). The CDR3 has 16 amino acids.

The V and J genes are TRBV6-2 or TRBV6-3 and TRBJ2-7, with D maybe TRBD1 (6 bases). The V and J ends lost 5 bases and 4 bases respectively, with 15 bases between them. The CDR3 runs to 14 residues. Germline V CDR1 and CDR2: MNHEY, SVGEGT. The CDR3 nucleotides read TGTGCCAGCAGTGAACAGGGATTTAAGTACGAGCAGTACTTC. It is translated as CASSEQGFKYEQYF.

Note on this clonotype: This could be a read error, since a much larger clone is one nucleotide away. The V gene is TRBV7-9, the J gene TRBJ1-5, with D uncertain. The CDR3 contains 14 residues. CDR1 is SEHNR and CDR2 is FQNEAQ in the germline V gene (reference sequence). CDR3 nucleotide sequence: TGTGCCAGCAGCTTCGGCGACCACAATCAGCTCCAGCATTTT. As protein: CASSFGDHNQLQHF.

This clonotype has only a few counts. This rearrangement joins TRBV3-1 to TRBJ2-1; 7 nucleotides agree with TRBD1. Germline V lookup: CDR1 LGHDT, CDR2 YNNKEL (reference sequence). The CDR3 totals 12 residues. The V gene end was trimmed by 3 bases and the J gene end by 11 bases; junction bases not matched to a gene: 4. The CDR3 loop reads CASSHGQAKQFF. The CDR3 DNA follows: TGTGCCAGCAGCCACGGACAGGCGAAGCAGTTCTTC.

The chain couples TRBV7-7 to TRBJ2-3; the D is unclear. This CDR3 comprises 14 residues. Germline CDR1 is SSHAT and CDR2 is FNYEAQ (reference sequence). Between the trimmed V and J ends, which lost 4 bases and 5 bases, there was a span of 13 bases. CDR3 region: CASSSPEVGDTQYF. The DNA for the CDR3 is TGTGCCAGCAGCTCCCCAGAGGTGGGAGATACGCAGTATTTT.

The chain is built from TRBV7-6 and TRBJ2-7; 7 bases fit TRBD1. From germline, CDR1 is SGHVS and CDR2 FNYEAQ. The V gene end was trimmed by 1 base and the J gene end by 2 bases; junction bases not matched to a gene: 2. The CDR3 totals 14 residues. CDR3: CASSLDRGPYEQYF. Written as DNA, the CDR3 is TGTGCCAGCAGCTTAGACAGGGGACCCTACGAGCAGTACTTC.

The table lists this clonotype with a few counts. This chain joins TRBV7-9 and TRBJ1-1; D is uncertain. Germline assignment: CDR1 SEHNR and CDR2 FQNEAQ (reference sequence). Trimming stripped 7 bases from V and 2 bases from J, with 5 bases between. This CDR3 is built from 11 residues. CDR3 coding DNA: TGTGCCAGCACCCGCAACACTGAAGCTTTCTTT. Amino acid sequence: CASTRNTEAFF.

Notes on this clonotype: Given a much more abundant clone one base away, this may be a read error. CDR3 nucleotides: TGTGCCAGCAGTGACAGGCATAGCAATCAGCCCCAGCATTTT. Amino acid sequence: CASSDRHSNQPQHF. This sequence joins TRBV6-6 and TRBJ1-5; D perhaps matches TRBD1 (6 bases). The germline gives CDR1 MNHNY, CDR2 SVGAGI (reference sequence). Trimming took 5 bases from V and 0 from J, leaving 8 bases between them. The CDR3 runs to 14 residues.

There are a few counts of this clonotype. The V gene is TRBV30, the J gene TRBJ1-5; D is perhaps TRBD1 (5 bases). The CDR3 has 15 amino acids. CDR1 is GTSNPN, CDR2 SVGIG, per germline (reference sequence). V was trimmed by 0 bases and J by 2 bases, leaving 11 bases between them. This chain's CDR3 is CAWSVGGLGNQPQHF. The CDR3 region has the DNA TGTGCCTGGAGTGTTGGGGGGTTAGGCAATCAGCCCCAGCATTTT.

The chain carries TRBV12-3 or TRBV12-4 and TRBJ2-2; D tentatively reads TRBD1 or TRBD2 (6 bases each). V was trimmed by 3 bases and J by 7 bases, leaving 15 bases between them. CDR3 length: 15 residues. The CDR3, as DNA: TGTGCCAGCAGTTTCGGAGGGGGTACGATCGGGGAGCTGTTTTTT. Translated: CASSFGGGTIGELFF.

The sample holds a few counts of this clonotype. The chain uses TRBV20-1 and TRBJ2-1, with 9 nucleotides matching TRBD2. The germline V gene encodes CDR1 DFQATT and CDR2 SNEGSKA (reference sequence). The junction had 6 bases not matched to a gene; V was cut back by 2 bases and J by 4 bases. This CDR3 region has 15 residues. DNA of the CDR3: TGCAGTGCTAGACCGATAGCGGGGGCATACAATGAGCAGTTCTTC. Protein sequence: CSARPIAGAYNEQFF.

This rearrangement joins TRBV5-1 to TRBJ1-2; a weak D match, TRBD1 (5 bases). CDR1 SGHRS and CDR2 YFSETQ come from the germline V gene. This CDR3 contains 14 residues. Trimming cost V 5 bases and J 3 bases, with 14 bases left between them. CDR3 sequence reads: CASSIPDNDYGYTF. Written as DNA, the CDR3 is TGCGCCAGCAGTATCCCGGACAACGACTATGGCTACACCTTC.

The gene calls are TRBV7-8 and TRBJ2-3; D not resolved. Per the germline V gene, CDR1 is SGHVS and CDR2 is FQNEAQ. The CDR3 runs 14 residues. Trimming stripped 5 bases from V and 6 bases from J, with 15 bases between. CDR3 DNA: TGTGCCAGCAGCCCCGACCTCCACTCCGATACGCAGTATTTT. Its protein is CASSPDLHSDTQYF.

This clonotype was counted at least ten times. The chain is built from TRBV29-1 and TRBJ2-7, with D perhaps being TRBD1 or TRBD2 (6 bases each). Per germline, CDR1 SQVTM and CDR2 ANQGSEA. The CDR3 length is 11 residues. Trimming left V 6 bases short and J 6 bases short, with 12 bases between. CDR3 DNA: TGCAGCGTCTGGGGGGCCGGCGAGCAGTACTTC. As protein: CSVWGAGEQYF.